One and the same sample provided the 22 T cell receptor beta chains below, sequenced in a study of beta chain features in type 1 diabetes. Regarding the study as a whole: People with Type 1 diabetes carried modestly yet significantly shorter TCRB CDR3s in all four CD4+ subsets.

Expressed TCRB transcripts got sequenced, as all isolated RNA was reverse transcribed. Measured with immunoSEQ multiplex PCR; TCRdb has only the in-frame clones, and not every one. This table holds roughly 150,000 clones, 8% to 8.5% found once. Their antigen targets remain unknown. Material for sequencing was central memory CD4+ T cells from blood. These receptors all come from a woman under 30 with type 1 diabetes.

This clone has only a few counts. The chain is built from TRBV5-1 and TRBJ2-7; possibly TRBD1 for D (6 bases). Trimming pared 4 bases from V and 5 bases from J, leaving 19 bases between. Germline-derived CDR1 and CDR2 are SGHRS and YFSETQ. The CDR3 sequence is 15 residues long. The CDR3 loop is CASSAQAGESNEQYF. Here the CDR3 DNA reads TGCGCCAGCAGCGCCCAGGCAGGGGAATCCAACGAGCAGTACTTC.

This clone was picked up a small number of times. The rearrangement uses TRBV9 and TRBJ1-1; the D is unclear. CDR1 and CDR2 from the germline V gene are SGDLS and YYNGEE. The CDR3 has 15 residues. V gave up 0 bases and J gave up 1 base, with 10 bases separating them. The CDR3 DNA sequence: TGTGCCAGCAGCGTAGCATCTGGGAGGAACACTGAAGCTTTCTTT. It codes for CASSVASGRNTEAFF.

This clone was counted a few times. J is TRBJ1-5 and V is TRBV7-8; no firm D call. CDR3 length: 12 residues. From germline, CDR1 is SGHVS and CDR2 FQNEAQ. With 6 bases removed from V and 6 bases from J, the gap between germline ends came to 9 bases. The CDR3 bases are TGTGCCAGCAGTGTACGCGGTCAGCCCCAGCATTTT. It yields the protein CASSVRGQPQHF.

This clone was seen more than once but under ten times. The gene calls are TRBV9 and TRBJ2-6; possible D gene TRBD2, 6 bases. CDR1 is SGDLS, CDR2 YYNGEE, per germline. The CDR3 runs to 15 residues. Trimming took off 0 bases at V and 5 bases at J, with 9 bases between the two ends. The CDR3 is CASSVVGSRANVLTF. The CDR3 bases are TGTGCCAGCAGCGTAGTCGGGAGCAGGGCCAACGTCCTGACTTTC.

This chain's CDR3 is CASSILNEQFF. The CDR3 bases are TGTGCCAGTAGTATATTAAATGAGCAGTTCTTC. The genes are TRBV19 and TRBJ2-1; D gene ambiguous. The germline CDR1 and CDR2 sequences are LNHDA and SQIVND (reference sequence). Between the trimmed V and J ends, which lost 2 bases and 7 bases, there was a span of 3 bases. The CDR3 covers 11 residues.

The chain is built from TRBV5-4 and TRBJ2-2, with 9 bases lining up with TRBD1. The germline V gene encodes CDR1 SGHNT and CDR2 YYREEE (reference sequence). The V segment lost 3 bases and the J segment 1 base; nucleotides outside the gene matches: 4. The CDR3 is 16 residues long. The CDR3 bases are TGTGCCAGCAGCTCTCCGGGACAGGGGAACACCGGGGAGCTGTTTTTT. This codes for CASSSPGQGNTGELFF.

The chain recombines TRBV18 with TRBJ1-1; 7 nucleotides line up with TRBD1. The V segment lost 4 bases and the J segment 5 bases; nucleotides outside the gene matches: 13. Germline loops: CDR1 KGHSH, CDR2 LQKENI. The CDR3 contains 16 residues. This CDR3 is CASSLSQGWFGTEAFF. Written as DNA, the CDR3 is TGTGCCAGCTCACTCTCACAGGGGTGGTTTGGTACTGAAGCTTTCTTT.

This clone came up a few times. The CDR3 region is CASQAEVFTEAFF. As DNA, the CDR3 is TGCGCCAGCCAAGCGGAGGTCTTTACTGAAGCTTTCTTT. The V gene is TRBV5-1, the J gene TRBJ1-1; D ambiguous. The germline V gene encodes CDR1 SGHRS and CDR2 YFSETQ. The CDR3 has 13 residues. Trimming took 7 bases from V and 5 from J, leaving 15 bases between them.

The V gene is TRBV28, the J gene TRBJ2-1, with TRBD2 matching 14 bases. The CDR3 consists of 15 residues. CDR1 MDHEN and CDR2 SYDVKM come from the germline V gene. Trimming cost V 8 bases and J 6 bases; bases outside gene matches: 6. The CDR3 spells CASSTGTSGGNEQFF. The CDR3, as DNA: TGTGCCAGCTCCACCGGGACTAGCGGGGGCAATGAGCAGTTCTTC.

The chain uses TRBV28 and TRBJ2-7; weak D call: TRBD1 (6 bases). V dropped 4 bases and J dropped 3 bases, with 10 bases sitting between them. The CDR3 covers 13 residues. In germline, CDR1 is MDHEN, CDR2 SYDVKM. The CDR3 reads CASSSTGFYEQYF. For the CDR3, the DNA is TGTGCCAGCAGTTCCACAGGGTTCTACGAGCAGTACTTC.

This clone was observed a handful of times. The rearrangement joins TRBV11-1 to TRBJ2-6, with TRBD1 matching 9 bases. J gave up 3 bases and V 4 bases, and 10 bases lay outside the gene matches. Germline V lookup: CDR1 SGHAT, CDR2 FQDESV (reference sequence). The CDR3 runs 18 residues. CDR3 DNA sequence: TGTGCCAGCAGCTCAACAGTCGGACAGGGGTATGGGGCCAACGTCCTGACTTTC. Translating it yields CASSSTVGQGYGANVLTF.

This clone has ten or more counts. The rearrangement links TRBV11-2 to TRBJ1-4; TRBD1 matches 11 bases. This CDR3 contains 16 residues. Trimming at V came to 2 bases and at J to 7 bases, leaving 6 bases not matched to a gene. Looked up from germline, CDR1 is SGHAT and CDR2 is FQNNGV. The CDR3 DNA follows: TGTGCCAGCAGCTTATTCGGGGGACAGGGGGTTGAAAAACTGTTTTTT. It yields the protein CASSLFGGQGVEKLFF.

This clone was counted only a few times. This rearrangement joins TRBV9 to TRBJ1-1; D perhaps matches TRBD1 (5 bases). The CDR3 spans 15 residues. V dropped 0 bases and J dropped 2 bases, with 11 bases sitting between them. Germline lookup yields CDR1 SGDLS and CDR2 YYNGEE. DNA of the CDR3: TGTGCCAGCAGCGTAGATCCGGGGGGTAACACTGAAGCTTTCTTT. Translated: CASSVDPGGNTEAFF.

The chain joins TRBV27 to TRBJ2-3, with D tentatively TRBD1 (5 bases). V was trimmed by 2 bases and J by 6 bases, leaving 15 bases between them. The V gene's germline CDR1 is MNHEY and CDR2 SMNVEV (reference sequence). The CDR3 contains 15 residues. The DNA for the CDR3 is TGTGCCAGCAGTTTAGGCAGGGCGGCTACGGATACGCAGTATTTT. Translating it yields CASSLGRAATDTQYF.

This clone has just a few counts. The J gene is TRBJ1-1, the V gene TRBV6-5; no reliable D call. CDR1 and CDR2 (germline): MNHEY, SVGAGI. V was pared by 5 bases and J by 1 base, with 8 bases between. CDR3 length: 13 amino acids. Here the CDR3 reads CASSAQRNTEAFF. The CDR3 DNA reads as TGTGCCAGCAGTGCACAGAGGAACACTGAAGCTTTCTTT.

This clone was seen only a few times. This chain joins TRBV5-1 and TRBJ1-1; D is unclear. Per germline, CDR1 SGHRS and CDR2 YFSETQ. The CDR3 is 14 amino acids. Trimming took off 0 bases at V and 1 base at J, with 7 bases between the two ends. The CDR3 region is CASSLGQANTEAFF. The CDR3 nucleotides read TGCGCCAGCAGCTTGGGGCAGGCGAACACTGAAGCTTTCTTT. The full variable domain, completed using reference TRBV5-1 and TRBJ1-1, is KAGVTQTPRYLIKTRGQQVTLSCSPISGHRSVSWYQQTPGQGLQFLFEYFSETQRNKGNFPGRFSGRQFSNSRSEMNVSTLELGDSALYLCASSLGQANTEAFFGQGTRLTVV.

This chain uses TRBV11-2 with TRBJ1-2, with 8 bases lining up with TRBD1. The CDR3 is made up of 16 amino acids. Germline values: CDR1 SGHAT, CDR2 FQNNGV. Trimming removed 5 bases from V and 6 bases from J; junction bases left unmatched: 14. CDR3 bases: TGTGCCAGCAGCGCCAGGGGGCGCTGGGAATCTAATGGCTACACCTTC. Protein sequence: CASSARGRWESNGYTF.

The chain links TRBV11-2 to TRBJ2-7; D may be TRBD2 (6 bases). This CDR3 has 16 residues. V shed 1 base and J shed 7 bases, with 20 bases lying between them. The germline CDR1 and CDR2 sequences are SGHAT and FQNNGV. The CDR3 protein is CASSLAAQRRGEEQYF. The CDR3 DNA reads as TGTGCCAGCAGCTTAGCGGCCCAGCGGCGGGGTGAAGAGCAGTACTTC.

The chain links TRBV29-1 to TRBJ1-3, with D possibly being TRBD1 (5 bases). CDR3 length: 16 residues. Germline-derived CDR1 and CDR2 are SQVTM and ANQGSEA. The V end lost 0 bases, the J end lost 0 bases, and 12 bases lay between the germline ends. As DNA, the CDR3 is TGCAGCGTTGAAGAGGGACTCACTCTCTCTGGAAACACCATATATTTT. Translation gives CSVEEGLTLSGNTIYF.

The rearrangement links TRBV25-1 to TRBJ2-2; D unclear. Trimming took 5 bases from V and 1 from J, leaving 8 bases between them. Germline loops: CDR1 MGHDK, CDR2 SYGVNS. This CDR3 is built from 14 residues. CDR3 protein: CASSLRQNTGELFF. The CDR3, as DNA: TGTGCCAGCAGTCTGCGACAGAACACCGGGGAGCTGTTTTTT.

Regarding this clone: Within the sample, other DNA sequences also encode this same CDR3. The rearrangement joins TRBV5-1 to TRBJ2-7; 10 nucleotides align to TRBD1. After removal of 2 bases from V and 2 bases from J, the junction contained 4 bases not matched to a gene. Germline V gene sequence: CDR1 SGHRS, CDR2 YFSETQ. The CDR3 sequence is 15 residues long. The CDR3 protein is CASSFGQGGTYEQYF. The CDR3, as DNA: TGCGCCAGCAGCTTCGGACAGGGGGGTACCTACGAGCAGTACTTC.

The V and J genes are TRBV7-6 and TRBJ1-1; unclear D gene. The V gene lost 3 bases and the J gene lost 5 bases, with 13 bases spanning the gap. CDR1 is SGHVS and CDR2 is FNYEAQ in the germline V gene. CDR3 length equals 14 residues. CDR3 residues: CASSFSQEGTEAFF. The CDR3 bases are TGTGCCAGCAGCTTTAGTCAGGAGGGAACTGAAGCTTTCTTT.